The clone carrying this T cell receptor (beta chain) was seen only a few times. Deletions cut 2 bases from V and 7 bases from J, with 23 bases between. The CDR3 consists of 16 residues. Germline values: CDR1 GTSNPN, CDR2 SVGIG (reference sequence). This entry comes from a study of cytomegalovirus exposure and HLA in healthy donors. In the PCR, 60 Vbeta and 13 Jbeta primers were used. TCRdb's copy holds only in-frame clones and misses some; the assay was immunoSEQ multiplex PCR. The repertoire holds 90,000 to 150,000 clones, with around 76% as singletons. Input material: PBMCs. J is TRBJ1-2 and V is TRBV30; maybe TRBD1 (5 bases). The sequence was collected from a woman between 40 and 55 years old in good health and CMV-seropositive. The CDR3 DNA follows: TGTGCCTGGAGTCGCGGAAGACCGGGACTAGGCGTTGGCTACACCTTC. Translation: CAWSRGRPGLGVGYTF.